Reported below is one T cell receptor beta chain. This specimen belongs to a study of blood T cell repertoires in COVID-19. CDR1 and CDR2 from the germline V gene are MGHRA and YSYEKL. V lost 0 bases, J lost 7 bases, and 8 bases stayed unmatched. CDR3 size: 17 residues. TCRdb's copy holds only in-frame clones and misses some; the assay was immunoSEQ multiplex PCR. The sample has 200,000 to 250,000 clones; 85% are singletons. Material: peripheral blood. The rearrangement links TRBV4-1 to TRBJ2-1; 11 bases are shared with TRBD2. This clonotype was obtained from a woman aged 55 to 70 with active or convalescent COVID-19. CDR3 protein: CASSQDGASGRRNEQFF. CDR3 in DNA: TGCGCCAGCAGCCAAGATGGAGCTAGCGGGAGGCGGAATGAGCAGTTCTTC.